This TCR beta chain was found in a study of identifying expanded T cells in peripheral blood. The CDR3 length is 16 residues. The germline V gene has CDR1 MNHEY and CDR2 SMNVEV (reference sequence). The trim removed 6 bases at V and 0 bases at J, leaving 10 bases unmatched. Study results and caveats: Roughly two-week clone count variance significantly increased as total template count grew. Technical replicates showed about 1.2 changed clones; about two weeks approximately 15; four weeks 19.

During the collection period, no donor immune events like infections were recorded. Produced via immunoSEQ multiplex PCR; TCRdb's table is partial and in-frame only. This table has under 110,000 clones, roughly 89% appearing once. On this clone: What it binds is not known.

V gene TRBV27 combines with J gene TRBJ2-7; 8 bases line up with TRBD2. Sequenced sample: blood. The receptor's source is a person aged 18-70 years in good health. The CDR3 spells CASRRWLAGPSYEQYF. The CDR3 bases are TGTGCCAGCAGGAGGTGGTTAGCGGGGCCCTCCTACGAGCAGTACTTC.